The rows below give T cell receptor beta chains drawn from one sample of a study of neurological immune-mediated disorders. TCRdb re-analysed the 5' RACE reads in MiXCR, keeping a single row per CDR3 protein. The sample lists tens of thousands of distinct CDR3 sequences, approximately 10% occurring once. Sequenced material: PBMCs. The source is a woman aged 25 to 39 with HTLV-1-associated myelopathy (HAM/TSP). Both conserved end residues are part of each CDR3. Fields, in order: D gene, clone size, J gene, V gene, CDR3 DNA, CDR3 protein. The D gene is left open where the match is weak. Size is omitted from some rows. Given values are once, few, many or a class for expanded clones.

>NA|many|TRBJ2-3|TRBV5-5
TGTGCCAGCAGCTTTCTGGGGGCCGCAGATACGCAGTATTTT
CASSFLGAADTQYF
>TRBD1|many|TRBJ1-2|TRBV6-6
TGTGCCAGCAGACAGGGGGCGGGCTATGGCTACACCTTC
CASRQGAGYGYTF
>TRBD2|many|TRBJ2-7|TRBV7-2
TGTGCCAGCAGGTTAGCGGGGGGGACCTACGAGCAGTACTTC
CASRLAGGTYEQYF
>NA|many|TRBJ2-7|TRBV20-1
TGCAGTGCTAGCGGCCAGCAACCCACCTACGAGCAGTACTTC
CSASGQQPTYEQYF
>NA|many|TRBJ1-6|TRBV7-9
TGTGCCGCCGAGGGGGATGGAAATTCACCCCTCCACTTT
CAAEGDGNSPLHF
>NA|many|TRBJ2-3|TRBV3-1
TGTGCCAGCAGCTCCGATTTATATACGCAGTATTTT
CASSSDLYTQYF
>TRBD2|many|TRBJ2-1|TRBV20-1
TGCAGTGCTAGGCGGCGGGGGGGCTACAATGAGCAGTTCTTC
CSARRRGGYNEQFF
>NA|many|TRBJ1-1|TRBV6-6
TGTGCCAGCAGTTACAGGTTCGCGAACACTGAAGCTTTCTTT
CASSYRFANTEAFF
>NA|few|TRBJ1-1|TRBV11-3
TGTGCCAGCAGCTCCTCCTCCCAGGCGGGAACTGAAGCTTTCTTT
CASSSSSQAGTEAFF
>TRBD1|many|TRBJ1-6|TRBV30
TGTGCCTGGGATTCCGGGACAGGGGGAATTATGGATTCACCCCTCCACTTT
CAWDSGTGGIMDSPLHF
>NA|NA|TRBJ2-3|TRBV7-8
NA
CASSFYICSASSYTTDTQYF
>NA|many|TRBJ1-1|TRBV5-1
TGCGCCAGCATCGGTCCGGACACTGAAGCTTTCTTT
CASIGPDTEAFF
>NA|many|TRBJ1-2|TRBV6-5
TGTGCCAGCAGTTCTCAGGGCTATGGCTACACCTTC
CASSSQGYGYTF
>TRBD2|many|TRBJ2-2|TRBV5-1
TGCGCCAGCAGCATGGGGACTAGCGGGGCCACCGGGGAGCTGTTTTTT
CASSMGTSGATGELFF
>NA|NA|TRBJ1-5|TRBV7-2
NA
CASSFYICSARAQAGQPQHF
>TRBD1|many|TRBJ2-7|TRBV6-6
TGTGCCAGTCACAGGGGCGCCGACGACCCGTACGAGCAGTACTTC
CASHRGADDPYEQYF
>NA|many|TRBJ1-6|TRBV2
TGTGCCAGCAGTGAAGCAGCCCCACCCCTCCACTTT
CASSEAAPPLHF
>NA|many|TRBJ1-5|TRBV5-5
TGTGCCAGCAGCTTGGGGGGCTCCACCCGCAGCAATCAGCCCCAGCATTTT
CASSLGGSTRSNQPQHF
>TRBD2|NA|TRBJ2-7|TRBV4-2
TGTGCCAGCAGCCAAGATCACTTTAGCGGGGGTTCCTACGAGCAGTACTTC
CASSQDHFSGGSYEQYF
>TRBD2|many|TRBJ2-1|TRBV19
TGTGCCAGTAGGGATCGGGGGGGCCCCTACAATGAGCAGTTCTTC
CASRDRGGPYNEQFF
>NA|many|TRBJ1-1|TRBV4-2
TGTGCCAGCAGCCAAGATACGGAAAACACTGAAGCTTTCTTT
CASSQDTENTEAFF
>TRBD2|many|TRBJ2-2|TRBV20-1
TGCAGTGCTAGAAAGCCTAGCGGGGGACGACCTAACACCGGGGAGCTGTTTTTT
CSARKPSGGRPNTGELFF
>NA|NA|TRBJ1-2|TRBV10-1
TGCGCCAGCAGCGACAAGGGCTATGGCTACACCTTC
CASSDKGYGYTF
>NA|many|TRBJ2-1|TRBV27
TGTGCCAGCAGGGATCCCGGGACAACTAATGAGCAGTTCTTC
CASRDPGTTNEQFF
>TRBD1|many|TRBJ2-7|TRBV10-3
TGTGCCATCAGTGAGGGGACAGGGGGCCTGAGGGAGCAGTACTTC
CAISEGTGGLREQYF
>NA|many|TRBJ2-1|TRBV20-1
TGCAGTGCTAGATCACTGCCCTACAATGAGCAGTTCTTC
CSARSLPYNEQFF
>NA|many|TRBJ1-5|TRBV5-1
TGCGCCAGCAGCTTCAATGGGGGCCTCAATCAGCCCCAGCATTTT
CASSFNGGLNQPQHF
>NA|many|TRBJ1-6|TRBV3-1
TGTGCCAGCACCCGGGGCGAAAATAATTCACCCCTCCACTTT
CASTRGENNSPLHF
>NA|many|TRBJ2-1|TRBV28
TGTGCCAGCAGTTCCGGTGAGGGCGATGAGCAGTTCTTC
CASSSGEGDEQFF
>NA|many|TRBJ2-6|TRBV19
TGTGCCAGTAGGCGAGGACAAGGACTCAATAACCCTGGGGCCAACGTCCTGACTTTC
CASRRGQGLNNPGANVLTF
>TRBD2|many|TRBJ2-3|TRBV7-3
TGTGCCAGCAGCTCGCCCCTAGCGGGGGGGAGCACAGATACGCAGTATTTT
CASSSPLAGGSTDTQYF
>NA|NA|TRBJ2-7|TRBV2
TGTGCCAGCAGTGAAAATCTAGGGACCTCCCGGGGCTACGAGCAGTGCTTC
CASSENLGTSRGYEQCF
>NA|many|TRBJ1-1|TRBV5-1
TGCGCCAGCAGCTTGGATTTGTTGAACACTGAAGCTTTCTTT
CASSLDLLNTEAFF
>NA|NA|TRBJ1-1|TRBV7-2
NA
CASSFYICSALPGQLNTEAFF
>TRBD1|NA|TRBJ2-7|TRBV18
TGTGCCAGCTCACCAACGGGACAGGGTTACGAGCAGTACTTC
CASSPTGQGYEQYF
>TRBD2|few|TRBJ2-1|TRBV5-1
TGCGCCAGCAGCGAGACTAGCGGGGGGGCATACAATGAGCAGTTCTTC
CASSETSGGAYNEQFF
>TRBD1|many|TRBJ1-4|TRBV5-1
TGCGCCAGCAGCTTGGATCTGACAGGGGGCTCGACTAATGAAAAACTGTTTTTT
CASSLDLTGGSTNEKLFF
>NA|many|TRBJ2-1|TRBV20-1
TGCAGTGCTAGAGATCGGATAAGATCTGGGGTTGGCAATGAGCAGTTCTTC
CSARDRIRSGVGNEQFF
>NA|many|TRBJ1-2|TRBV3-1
TGTGCCAGCTCGGAGGGAGCAAACTATGGCTACACCTTC
CASSEGANYGYTF
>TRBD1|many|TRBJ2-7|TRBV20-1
TGCAGTGCTAGTTTTGGGACAGGATCCTACGAGCAGTACTTC
CSASFGTGSYEQYF
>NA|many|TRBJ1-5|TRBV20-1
TGCAGTGCTAGTCGGGGAAGGAGCAATCAGCCCCAGCATTTT
CSASRGRSNQPQHF